A selection of T cell receptor beta chains follows, all from one sample in a study of Ad26.COV2.S vaccination and SARS-CoV-2 variants. Data came from immunoSEQ multiplex PCR; TCRdb stores just in-frame clones and leaves some out. In the table there are around 350,000 clones, roughly nine tenths of which are singletons. The specimen comprised peripheral blood, sampled after recovery from COVID-19. Receptors were obtained from a human donor who had recovered from COVID-19. CDR3s include the opening cysteine and the closing phenylalanine or tryptophan. The D gene is left open where the match is weak. Clone size, where shown, is once, few, many, or a class for clones that have expanded.

TRBJ2-1 | TRBV5-5 | TRBD2 | once | CASSPGLAGGRPQFF | TGTGCCAGCAGCCCCGGACTAGCGGGGGGGCGTCCGCAGTTCTTC
TRBJ1-2 | TRBV19 | . | . | CASKGLAHGYTF | TGTGCCAGTAAAGGGTTGGCTCATGGCTACACCTTC
TRBJ2-7 | TRBV10-3 | . | . | CAIRPTDSYEQYF | TGTGCCATCAGACCGACAGACTCCTACGAGCAGTACTTC
TRBJ2-7 | TRBV9 | . | . | CASSVEGTPGEQYF | TGTGCCAGCAGCGTAGAGGGGACTCCCGGCGAGCAGTACTTC
TRBJ1-6 | TRBV19 | . | . | CASSTGTGANNSPLHF | TGTGCCAGTAGTACAGGGACGGGGGCCAATAATTCACCCCTCCACTTT
TRBJ1-2 | TRBV6-6 | . | . | CASSYVEAYGYTF | TGTGCCAGCAGTTACGTGGAGGCCTATGGCTACACCTTC
TRBJ1-2 | TRBV5-6 | TRBD1 | . | CASSLGGQGFAYGYTF | TGTGCCAGCAGCTTAGGGGGACAGGGGTTCGCCTATGGCTACACCTTC
TRBJ1-5 | TRBV7-8 | TRBD1 | . | CASSLGGGQGRQPQHF | TGTGCCAGCAGCTTAGGCGGAGGACAGGGGCGTCAGCCCCAGCATTTT
TRBJ1-2 | TRBV10-3 | . | . | CAISETRDRNGYTF | TGTGCCATCAGTGAGACGAGGGACCGTAATGGCTACACCTTC
TRBJ2-1 | TRBV10-3 | TRBD2 | . | CAINPGTTDNEQFF | TGTGCCATCAACCCCGGGACTACCGACAATGAGCAGTTCTTC
TRBJ1-1 | TRBV29-1 | TRBD1 | . | CSVRGTGGTEAFF | TGCAGCGTTAGGGGGACAGGGGGGACTGAAGCTTTCTTT
TRBJ1-2 | TRBV19 | . | . | CASSPLDTTGIDGYTF | TGTGCCAGTAGTCCGCTGGACACGACGGGTATCGATGGCTACACCTTC
TRBJ1-4 | TRBV9 | . | . | CASQRGAATNEKLFF | TGTGCCAGCCAGAGAGGGGCGGCAACTAATGAAAAACTGTTTTTT
TRBJ2-1 | TRBV5-4 | TRBD2 | . | CASSLGVLAAVNEQFF | TGTGCCAGCAGCTTGGGTGTACTAGCGGCGGTCAATGAGCAGTTCTTC
TRBJ1-1 | TRBV5-1 | . | . | CASSLDLMNTEAFF | TGCGCCAGCAGCTTAGACCTTATGAACACTGAAGCTTTCTTT
TRBJ2-3 | TRBV5-1 | . | once | CASSLEWEDTQYF | TGCGCCAGCAGCTTGGAGTGGGAAGATACGCAGTATTTT
TRBJ2-1 | TRBV27 | . | . | CASSRSSYNEQFF | TGTGCCAGCAGTCGAAGCTCCTACAATGAGCAGTTCTTC
TRBJ2-7 | TRBV10-3 | . | few | CAISESGIEQYF | TGTGCCATCAGTGAGTCTGGTATCGAGCAGTACTTC
TRBJ1-2 | TRBV19 | . | . | CASSIQGNYGYTF | TGTGCCAGTAGTATACAGGGGAACTATGGCTACACCTTC
TRBJ2-5 | TRBV5-6 | . | . | CASSLYVVQETQYF | TGTGCCAGCAGCTTGTACGTCGTCCAAGAGACCCAGTACTTC
TRBJ1-4 | TRBV9 | TRBD1 | once | CASSPGGTGSEKLFF | TGTGCCAGCAGCCCCGGGGGGACAGGGAGTGAAAAACTGTTTTTT
TRBJ1-1 | TRBV24-1 | TRBD1 | . | CATSDTADRGIAYTEAFF | TGTGCCACCAGTGATACTGCGGACAGGGGGATAGCGTACACTGAAGCTTTCTTT
TRBJ2-2 | TRBV7-3 | TRBD1 | . | CASSLTTGAGTGELFF | TGTGCCAGCAGCTTAACGACAGGGGCGGGGACCGGGGAGCTGTTTTTT
TRBJ1-1 | TRBV5-1 | . | . | CASSPGRDGTEAFF | TGCGCCAGCAGCCCCGGACGTGACGGCACTGAAGCTTTCTTT
TRBJ1-1 | TRBV5-6 | . | . | CASSGGGTEAFF | TGTGCCAGCAGCGGGGGGGGCACTGAAGCTTTCTTT
TRBJ1-2 | TRBV2 | . | . | CASSTDLYGYTF | TGTGCCAGCAGCACGGACCTCTATGGCTACACCTTC
TRBJ2-3 | TRBV7-6 | . | . | CASSPWSGDTQYF | TGTGCCAGCAGCCCATGGTCGGGTGACACGCAGTATTTT
TRBJ2-2 | TRBV9 | TRBD1 | . | CASSAGPTGYRTGELFF | TGTGCCAGCAGCGCCGGACCGACAGGGTATCGGACCGGGGAGCTGTTTTTT
TRBJ2-6 | TRBV7-2 | . | . | CASSHSPGANVLTF | TGTGCCAGCAGCCACAGCCCTGGGGCCAACGTCCTGACTTTC
TRBJ2-5 | TRBV25-1 | TRBD2 | . | CASSDRLAGNRETQYF | TGTGCCAGCAGTGATAGGCTAGCGGGGAATCGGGAGACCCAGTACTTC
TRBJ1-2 | TRBV6-5 | . | . | CASSNPSLGYTF | TGTGCCAGCAGCAACCCGTCACTGGGCTACACCTTC
TRBJ2-3 | TRBV20-1 | . | . | CSASVEGTDTQYF | TGCAGTGCTAGTGTGGAAGGCACAGATACGCAGTATTTT
TRBJ2-3 | TRBV12-3/TRBV12-4 | . | few | CASSFDSGNTQYF | TGTGCCAGCAGCTTCGACAGCGGCAATACGCAGTATTTT
TRBJ2-7 | TRBV6-5 | . | . | CASSYRGTEGGEQYF | TGTGCCAGCAGTTACCGCGGGACGGAAGGTGGCGAGCAGTACTTC
TRBJ1-2 | TRBV7-9 | . | few | CASSLAIRTESNYGYTF | TGTGCCAGCAGCTTAGCCATCCGGACTGAATCTAACTATGGCTACACCTTC
TRBJ2-1 | TRBV19 | . | . | CASSNLKQALINEQFF | TGTGCCAGTAGCAACCTGAAACAGGCTCTGATCAATGAGCAGTTCTTC
TRBJ2-5 | TRBV3-1/TRBV3-2 | TRBD2 | . | CASSRGRGGETQYF | TGTGCCAGCAGCCGGGGTCGGGGGGGAGAGACCCAGTACTTC
TRBJ1-2 | TRBV5-5 | TRBD1 | . | CASSLEGQGVGYTF | TGTGCCAGCAGCTTGGAGGGACAGGGTGTCGGCTACACCTTC
TRBJ1-2 | TRBV3-1/TRBV3-2 | TRBD1 | once | CASSLQQGIDGYTF | TGTGCCAGCAGCCTCCAACAGGGGATTGATGGCTACACCTTC
TRBJ1-2 | TRBV6-6 | TRBD1 | . | CASSYFPGTGGYTF | TGTGCCAGCAGTTACTTTCCCGGGACAGGAGGCTACACCTTC
TRBJ2-1 | TRBV11-3 | TRBD2 | . | CASSFGSLARGGRGEQFF | TGTGCCAGCAGCTTTGGCTCCCTAGCGCGGGGGGGCCGTGGTGAGCAGTTCTTC
TRBJ1-1 | TRBV19 | . | . | CASSLAGGVGAFF | TGTGCCAGTAGTCTAGCTGGGGGGGTTGGAGCTTTCTTT
TRBJ1-2 | TRBV27 | . | . | CASSFQRAWGYTF | TGTGCCAGCAGTTTCCAAAGGGCTTGGGGCTACACCTTC
TRBJ1-1 | TRBV18 | . | . | CASSPITGMSEAFF | TGTGCCAGCTCACCAATTACAGGGATGAGTGAAGCTTTCTTT
TRBJ2-2 | TRBV5-5 | . | . | CASSVGLVGTGELFF | TGTGCCAGCAGCGTTGGCCTAGTTGGCACCGGGGAGCTGTTTTTT
TRBJ1-2 | TRBV19 | . | . | CASTLDPKRDNYGYTF | TGTGCCAGTACCCTGGATCCAAAACGTGATAACTATGGCTACACCTTC
TRBJ2-3 | TRBV24-1 | . | . | CATSDPLSGVDTQYF | TGTGCCACCAGTGATCCCCTCTCAGGGGTAGATACGCAGTATTTT
TRBJ1-5 | TRBV27 | . | . | CASSWEGNQPQHF | TGTGCCAGCAGTTGGGAAGGGAATCAGCCCCAGCATTTT
TRBJ1-1 | TRBV20-1 | . | . | CSASKSAPLPTEAFF | TGCAGTGCTAGTAAGTCAGCGCCCCTCCCCACTGAAGCTTTCTTT
TRBJ2-3 | TRBV7-2 | . | . | CASSLPAGADTQYF | TGTGCCAGCAGCTTACCGGCCGGGGCGGATACGCAGTATTTT
TRBJ2-5 | TRBV14 | . | . | CASRPLPRGETQYF | TGTGCCAGCAGACCCCTCCCCCGGGGAGAGACCCAGTACTTC
TRBJ2-1 | TRBV7-9 | TRBD2 | once | CASSPLAGGNYNEQFF | TGTGCCAGCAGCCCCCTAGCGGGGGGGAACTACAATGAGCAGTTCTTC
TRBJ1-5 | TRBV7-9 | . | . | CASSLGGDNQPQHF | TGTGCCAGCAGCTTGGGAGGGGACAATCAGCCCCAGCATTTT
TRBJ1-1 | TRBV19 | . | . | CASSTGNTEAFF | TGTGCCAGTAGTACAGGGAACACTGAAGCTTTCTTT
TRBJ1-1 | TRBV12-3/TRBV12-4 | . | . | CASSPGPEAFF | TGTGCCAGCAGTCCGGGCCCTGAAGCTTTCTTT
TRBJ2-7 | TRBV7-9 | . | . | CASRSTYEQYF | TGTGCCAGCAGATCGACCTACGAGCAGTACTTC
TRBJ2-7 | TRBV11-2 | . | . | CASSLVVTAYGQYF | TGTGCCAGCAGCTTAGTGGTTACAGCCTACGGGCAGTACTTC
TRBJ1-4 | TRBV4-1 | TRBD1 | . | CASSHRQGKDEKLFF | TGCGCCAGCAGCCACCGACAGGGCAAGGATGAAAAACTGTTTTTT
TRBJ2-2 | TRBV4-1 | TRBD2 | . | CASSLSGGPTGELFF | TGCGCCAGCAGCCTCAGCGGGGGGCCCACCGGGGAGCTGTTTTTT